Listed below are T cell receptor beta chains from one sample, sequenced in a study of T cells in Graves' hyperthyroidism and ophthalmopathy. Each CDR3 protein gets one entry after TCRdb re-called the multiplex PCR reads with MiXCR. The data contain about 840,000 distinct CDR3 sequences, 35% to 40% of them singletons. The source material was blood. Source of these receptors: a man younger than 35 with Graves' hyperthyroidism. Each CDR3 is given with its conserved first and last residue. The order of the fields is D gene, J gene, clone size, V gene, CDR3 protein, CDR3 DNA. D genes are given only for firm matches. The size of a clone is reported for some rows only, either as once, few or many, or as a class for expanded clones.

- TRBJ2-5 few TRBV11-2 CASSAPLGGTQYF TGTGCCAGCAGCGCCCCCCTCGGGGGGACCCAGTACTTC
- TRBJ1-4 - TRBV7-3 CASMRTPTNEKLFF TGTGCCAGCATGCGGACACCAACTAATGAAAAACTGTTTTTT
- TRBJ1-5 - TRBV2 CASSAWTDNQPQHF TGTGCCAGCAGTGCCTGGACAGACAATCAGCCCCAGCATTTT
- TRBJ2-7 many TRBV7-2 CASSRTDSNYEQYF TGTGCCAGCAGCCGAACGGACAGTAATTACGAGCAGTACTTC
- TRBJ1-1 many TRBV7-2 CASSLAGGNTEAFF TGTGCCAGCAGCTTAGCGGGTGGGAACACTGAAGCTTTCTTT
TRBD2 TRBJ2-7 - TRBV7-9 CASSRLAHEQYF TGTGCCAGCAGCCGACTAGCCCACGAGCAGTACTTC
- TRBJ1-2 many TRBV7-6 CASSPTQNYGYTF TGTGCCAGCAGCCCGACACAAAACTATGGCTACACCTTC
- TRBJ1-5 - TRBV7-9 CASRSHIATGDQPQHF TGTGCCAGCAGGTCCCACATCGCCACCGGGGACCAGCCCCAGCATTTT
TRBD1 TRBJ2-5 few TRBV6-5 CASSTGTAIQETQYF TGTGCCAGCAGTACCGGGACAGCAATACAAGAGACCCAGTACTTC
- TRBJ1-4 many TRBV20-1 CSARRTGANEKLFF TGCAGTGCTAGACGAACGGGGGCGAACGAAAAACTGTTTTTT
- TRBJ1-4 many TRBV24-1 CATSGGANEKLFF TGTGCCACCAGTGGAGGGGCTAATGAAAAACTGTTTTTT
TRBD2 TRBJ2-7 many TRBV7-9 CASSLGTSASSYEQYF TGTGCCAGCAGCTTAGGGACTAGCGCTAGCTCCTACGAGCAGTACTTC
- TRBJ2-2 - TRBV7-9 CASTPGTTPGELFF TGTGCCAGCACCCCCGGGACCACCCCCGGGGAGCTGTTTTTT
- TRBJ2-5 once TRBV5-4 CASSSENQETQYF TGTGCCAGCAGCAGTGAGAACCAAGAGACCCAGTACTTC
TRBD1 TRBJ1-5 - TRBV10-3 CAISSRQGDGYQPQHF TGTGCCATCAGCTCCAGGCAGGGGGACGGCTATCAGCCCCAGCATTTT
- TRBJ2-2 - TRBV7-2 CASSPLGSTHTGELFF TGTGCCAGCAGCCCTCTGGGGAGCACTCACACCGGGGAGCTGTTTTTT
- TRBJ2-7 - TRBV7-9 CASEGGRSSEYEQYF TGTGCCAGCGAGGGGGGCCGTTCTTCCGAATACGAGCAGTACTTC
TRBD1 TRBJ1-2 many TRBV19 CASSNIRTGDNYGGYTF TGTGCCAGTAGCAATATCAGGACAGGAGACAACTATGGCGGCTACACCTTC
TRBD1 TRBJ1-2 - TRBV29-1 CSAKTGAYGYTF TGCAGCGCTAAGACAGGGGCCTATGGCTACACCTTC
- TRBJ1-1 - TRBV28 CASVEGVDGLNTEAFF TGTGCCAGCGTTGAAGGCGTTGACGGCCTAAACACTGAAGCTTTCTTT
- TRBJ1-6 - TRBV10-2 CASSEAALTLHF TGCGCCAGCAGTGAGGCTGCCCTTACCCTCCACTTT
- TRBJ1-2 - TRBV25-1 CASSHETRAEFAYGYTF TGTGCCAGCAGCCACGAAACACGGGCAGAATTCGCTTATGGCTACACCTTC
- TRBJ1-3 many TRBV9 CASSAEGERNTIYF TGTGCCAGCAGCGCCGAGGGGGAGAGAAACACCATATATTTT
- TRBJ2-7 many TRBV29-1 CSVVGNYEQYF TGCAGCGTTGTTGGGAACTACGAGCAGTACTTC
TRBD2 TRBJ2-5 - TRBV7-9 CASSLGLAAAETQYF TGTGCCAGCAGCCTAGGACTAGCGGCAGCAGAGACCCAGTACTTC
- TRBJ1-2 - TRBV12-3/TRBV12-4 CASSEGRGEYGYTF TGTGCCAGCAGTGAAGGGAGGGGGGAATATGGCTACACCTTC
- TRBJ1-1 few TRBV29-1 CSLAENTEAFF TGCAGCTTAGCTGAGAACACTGAAGCTTTCTTT
TRBD1 TRBJ1-2 - TRBV2 CASLDWDRGRGYTF TGTGCCAGCTTAGATTGGGACAGGGGGAGAGGCTACACCTTC
- TRBJ1-4 - TRBV7-2 CASRLHTGRINEKLFF TGTGCCAGCAGATTACATACGGGACGGATAAATGAAAAACTGTTTTTT
TRBD1 TRBJ1-4 - TRBV6-5 CASSYVSGQNEKLFF TGTGCCAGCAGTTACGTCTCGGGACAGAATGAAAAACTGTTTTTT
TRBD2 TRBJ2-5 - TRBV9 CASSVTGTRETQYF TGTGCCAGCAGCGTTACCGGGACTAGGGAGACCCAGTACTTC
- TRBJ1-1 - TRBV25-1 CASSAPGGLNTEAFF TGTGCCAGCAGTGCTCCCGGCGGACTGAACACTGAAGCTTTCTTT
TRBD1 TRBJ2-3 - TRBV6-5 CASSLYTGQGTDTQYF TGTGCCAGCAGTCTTTATACGGGACAGGGCACAGATACGCAGTATTTT
- TRBJ1-4 many TRBV10-3 CATDPGRGEKLFF TGTGCCACCGATCCAGGTAGAGGTGAAAAACTGTTTTTT
- TRBJ2-7 - TRBV2 CAGGTSSDEQYF TGTGCCGGCGGAACGTCTTCCGACGAGCAGTACTTC
TRBD1 TRBJ2-5 - TRBV29-1 CSQGMTGGETQYF TGCAGCCAAGGAATGACAGGGGGAGAGACCCAGTACTTC
TRBD2 TRBJ2-7 many TRBV6-5 CASSFRPTSGRSTRYEQYF TGTGCCAGCAGTTTCCGGCCGACTAGCGGGAGGTCGACCCGCTACGAGCAGTACTTC
- TRBJ1-2 - TRBV6-5 CASSGKAPYGYTF TGTGCCAGCAGCGGGAAGGCCCCCTATGGCTACACCTTC
- TRBJ1-1 - TRBV9 CASNPWEWGADEAFF TGTGCCAGCAACCCCTGGGAGTGGGGGGCGGATGAAGCTTTCTTT
- TRBJ1-2 many TRBV20-1 CSATPPEEYYGYTF TGCAGTGCTACCCCGCCGGAAGAGTACTATGGCTACACCTTC
- TRBJ1-6 once TRBV5-1 CASTGNGDSPLHF TGCGCCAGCACAGGGAATGGGGATTCACCCCTCCACTTT
TRBD1 TRBJ1-4 - TRBV6-2/TRBV6-3 CACSSGTASGEKLFF TGTGCCTGCAGTTCCGGGACAGCAAGCGGCGAAAAACTGTTTTTT
- TRBJ1-4 - TRBV7-9 CASSSGGHNEKLFF TGTGCCAGCAGCTCCGGGGGACATAATGAAAAACTGTTTTTT
TRBD1 TRBJ2-5 few TRBV4-1 CASSLGGQGAGETQYF TGCGCCAGCAGCCTGGGCGGACAGGGGGCCGGAGAGACCCAGTACTTC
- TRBJ2-2 - TRBV9 CASSPTASNTGELFF TGTGCCAGCAGCCCAACCGCATCGAACACCGGGGAGCTGTTTTTT